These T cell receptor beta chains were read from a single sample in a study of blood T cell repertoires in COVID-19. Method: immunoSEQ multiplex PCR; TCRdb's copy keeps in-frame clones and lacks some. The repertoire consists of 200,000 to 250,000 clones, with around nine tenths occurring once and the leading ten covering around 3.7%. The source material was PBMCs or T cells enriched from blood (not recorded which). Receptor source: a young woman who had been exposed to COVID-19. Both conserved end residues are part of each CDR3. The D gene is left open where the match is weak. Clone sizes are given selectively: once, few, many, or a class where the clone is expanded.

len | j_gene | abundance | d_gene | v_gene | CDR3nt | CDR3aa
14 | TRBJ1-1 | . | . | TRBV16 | TGTGCCAGCAGCCAACCCTGGGCGAACACTGAAGCTTTCTTT | CASSQPWANTEAFF
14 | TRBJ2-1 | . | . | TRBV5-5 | TGTGCCAGCAGCCCCCGGACAGCCTACAATGAGCAGTTCTTC | CASSPRTAYNEQFF
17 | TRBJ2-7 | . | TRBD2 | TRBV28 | TGTGCCACCGCGAGACCCAGCGGGAGGGCCCAGGGCTACGAGCAGTACTTC | CATARPSGRAQGYEQYF
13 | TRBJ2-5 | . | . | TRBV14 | TGTGCCAGCAGCCAAGGGCTCCAAGAGACCCAGTACTTC | CASSQGLQETQYF
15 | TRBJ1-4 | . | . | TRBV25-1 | TGTGCCAGCAGTGAATCGTACACGAATAATGAAAAACTGTTTTTT | CASSESYTNNEKLFF
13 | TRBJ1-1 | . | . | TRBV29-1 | TGCAGCGGTGGATGGACAGAGAACACTGAAGCTTTCTTT | CSGGWTENTEAFF
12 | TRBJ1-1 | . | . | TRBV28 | TGTGCCAGCAGTTGGGGGCGGCCTGAAGCTTTCTTT | CASSWGRPEAFF
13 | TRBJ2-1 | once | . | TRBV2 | TGTGCCAGCAGTGAAGTCGCGGGCCATGAGCAGTTCTTC | CASSEVAGHEQFF
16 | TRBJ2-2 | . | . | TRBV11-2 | TGTGCCAGCAGCTTAGTAGGGACAAAGGGTTACGGGGAGCTGTTTTTT | CASSLVGTKGYGELFF
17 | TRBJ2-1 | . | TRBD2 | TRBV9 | TGTGCCAGCACCTGGACTAGCGGGAGTGTTTACTACAATGAGCAGTTCTTC | CASTWTSGSVYYNEQFF
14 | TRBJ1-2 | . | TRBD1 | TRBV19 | TGTGCCACCCTGGACAGGCGGAAAGTTTATGGCTACACCTTC | CATLDRRKVYGYTF
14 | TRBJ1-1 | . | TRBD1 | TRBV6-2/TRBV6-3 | TGTGCCAGCAGTACCCGACAGGGGAACACTGAAGCTTTCTTT | CASSTRQGNTEAFF
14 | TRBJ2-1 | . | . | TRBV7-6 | TGTGCCAGCAGCTTAGGTGGCACCTACAATGAGCAGTTCTTC | CASSLGGTYNEQFF
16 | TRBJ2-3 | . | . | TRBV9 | TGTGCCAGCAGCTCACAGGGCACATATAGCACAGATACGCAGTATTTT | CASSSQGTYSTDTQYF
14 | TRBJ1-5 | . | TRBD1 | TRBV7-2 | TGTGCCAGCAGCTTAGCCAGGGGGAATCAGCCCCAGCATTTT | CASSLARGNQPQHF
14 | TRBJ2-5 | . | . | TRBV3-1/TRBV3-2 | TGTGCCAGCAGCCAAGAGGGAGGGGGGGAGACCCAGTACTTC | CASSQEGGGETQYF
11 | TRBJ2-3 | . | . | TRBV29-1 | TGCAGCGCCGACTCCGGAGATACGCAGTATTTT | CSADSGDTQYF
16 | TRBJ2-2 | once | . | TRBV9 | TGTGCCAGCACCCTCGCCCGACAGGCGAACACCGGGGAGCTGTTTTTT | CASTLARQANTGELFF
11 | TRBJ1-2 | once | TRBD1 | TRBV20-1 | TGCAGGGCACAGGGGATCTATGGCTACACCTTC | CRAQGIYGYTF
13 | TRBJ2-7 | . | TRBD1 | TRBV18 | TGTGCCAGCTCACCAGGGGACAGTTACGAGCAGTACTTC | CASSPGDSYEQYF
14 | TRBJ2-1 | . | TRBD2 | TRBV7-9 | TGTGCCAGCAGCCCTGGGACTAGCTTGCATGAGCAGTTCTTC | CASSPGTSLHEQFF
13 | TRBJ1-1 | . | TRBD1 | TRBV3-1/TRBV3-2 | TGTGCCAGCAGCCGCCGACAGGGGAGTGGGGCTTTCTTT | CASSRRQGSGAFF
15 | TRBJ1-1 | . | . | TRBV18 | TGTGCCAGCTCACCAGAGGGGGTCGTTGGCACTGAAGCTTTCTTT | CASSPEGVVGTEAFF
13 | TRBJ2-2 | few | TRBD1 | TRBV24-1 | TGTGCCACCAGGGACAGGGTCACCGGGGAGCTGTTTTTT | CATRDRVTGELFF
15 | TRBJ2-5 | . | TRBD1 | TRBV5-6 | TGTGCCAGCAAAAGGGACAGAAGTCTCCAAGAGACCCAGTACTTC | CASKRDRSLQETQYF
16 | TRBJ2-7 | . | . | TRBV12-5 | TGTGCTAGTGGTTTGGTACTGGGGGCGACCTACTACGAGCAGTACTTC | CASGLVLGATYYEQYF
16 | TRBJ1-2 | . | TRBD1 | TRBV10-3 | TGTGCCATCAGTGTATTCAGGGGGCGGATTGACTATGGCTACACCTTC | CAISVFRGRIDYGYTF
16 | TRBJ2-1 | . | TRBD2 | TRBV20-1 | TGCAGTGCTAGTCGGGGTAGCGGGAGTGGGTACAATGAGCAGTTCTTC | CSASRGSGSGYNEQFF
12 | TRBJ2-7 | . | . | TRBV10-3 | TGTGCCATCAGTGAGTCGAGGTACGAGCAGTACTTC | CAISESRYEQYF
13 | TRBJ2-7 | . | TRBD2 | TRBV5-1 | TGCGCCAGCAGCTTGGGACTAGCGGACGAGCAGTACTTC | CASSLGLADEQYF
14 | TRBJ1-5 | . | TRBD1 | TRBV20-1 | TGCAGTGCTAGTTCTCTGACAGGGCGGCAGCCCCAGCATTTT | CSASSLTGRQPQHF